This TCR beta chain was retrieved from a study of beta chain features in type 1 diabetes. Overall study context: Over all samples combined, fewer than 130,000,000 sorted cells were examined.

This clone appeared a few times. The CDR3 has 9 residues. Looked up from germline, CDR1 is DFQATT and CDR2 is SNEGSKA (reference sequence). Expressed TCRB transcripts got sequenced, as all isolated RNA was reverse transcribed. Only in-frame clones appear in the TCRdb table, and some are missing; sequencing was by immunoSEQ multiplex PCR. The sample has a few hundred thousand clones, around 14% seen once. The rearrangement uses TRBV20-1 and TRBJ1-2; D unresolved. The receptor was isolated from a young man in good health. What was sequenced was naive CD4+ T cells from blood. CDR3 sequence: CIPGDGYTF. CDR3 in DNA: TGCATACCGGGTGATGGCTACACCTTC.